This entry lists 30 T cell receptor beta chains sequenced from one sample in a study of OX40 agonist ivuxolimab in advanced cancers. Method: immunoSEQ multiplex PCR; TCRdb's copy keeps in-frame clones and lacks some. The data show 71,000 or so clones, with 80% to 85% seen just once and about 5% held by the top ten. Sequencing used CD4+ or CD8+ T cells sorted from blood, obtained in a trial of the OX40 agonist ivuxolimab. Receptors originate from an adult with an advanced solid tumor such as melanoma, head and neck, liver or kidney cancer.

The chain carries TRBV14 and TRBJ2-1; TRBD1 aligns across 12 bases. Germline values: CDR1 SGHDN, CDR2 FVKESK. The CDR3 has 16 residues. Trimming took 2 bases from V and 9 from J; bases not matched to a gene: 8. CDR3 in amino acids: CASSQTGTGGFGEQFF. Written as DNA, the CDR3 is TGTGCCAGCAGCCAAACCGGGACAGGGGGCTTTGGTGAGCAGTTCTTC.

The chain is built from TRBV5-1 and TRBJ2-3, with D perhaps matching TRBD1 (6 bases). Germline V lookup: CDR1 SGHRS, CDR2 YFSETQ. The CDR3 is 16 residues long. The ends were cut back, 2 bases at V and 2 bases at J, with 15 bases in the middle. CDR3 amino acids: CASSFDVGAITDTQYF. Here the CDR3 DNA reads TGCGCCAGCAGCTTCGACGTGGGGGCGATCACAGATACGCAGTATTTT.

This sequence joins TRBV5-1 and TRBJ1-6, with D possibly being TRBD1 (6 bases). CDR1 is SGHRS and CDR2 is YFSETQ in the germline V gene. This CDR3 has 17 residues. Trimming removed 4 bases from V and 4 bases from J, with 18 bases in between. The CDR3 reads CASSPRDTSLYNSPLHF. CDR3 bases: TGCGCCAGCAGCCCCCGGGACACAAGCCTTTATAATTCACCCCTCCACTTT.

The chain carries TRBV5-1 and TRBJ1-1, with no clear D. The V end was cut by 4 bases, the J end by 0 bases, with 7 bases between. The CDR3 contains 13 residues. Per the germline V gene, CDR1 is SGHRS and CDR2 is YFSETQ. The CDR3 DNA sequence: TGCGCCAGCAGCGACATATTGAACACTGAAGCTTTCTTT. It encodes CASSDILNTEAFF. Using reference TRBV5-1 and TRBJ1-1 for the parts outside the CDR3, the full variable domain is KAGVTQTPRYLIKTRGQQVTLSCSPISGHRSVSWYQQTPGQGLQFLFEYFSETQRNKGNFPGRFSGRQFSNSRSEMNVSTLELGDSALYLCASSDILNTEAFFGQGTRLTVV.

V is TRBV6-6 and J is TRBJ1-1; D is ambiguous. Looked up from germline, CDR1 is MNHNY and CDR2 is SVGAGI (reference sequence). This CDR3 comprises 11 residues. The germline V and J ends were trimmed by 6 bases and 7 bases, with 9 bases remaining between them. The CDR3 nucleotides read TGTGCCAGCAGCCCGAGGATTGAAGCTTTCTTT. Amino acids: CASSPRIEAFF.

V and J are TRBV6-5 and TRBJ1-2; perhaps TRBD1 as D (6 bases). The ends were cut back, 6 bases at V and 0 bases at J, with 11 bases in the middle. Germline V gives CDR1 MNHEY, CDR2 SVGAGI. CDR3 size: 14 residues. CDR3 loop: CASSPDRANYGYTF. In DNA form, the CDR3 reads TGTGCCAGCAGCCCGGACAGAGCTAACTATGGCTACACCTTC.

V usage is TRBV6-5 and J usage is TRBJ1-2; D is possibly TRBD1 (6 bases). Trimming removed 3 bases at V and 8 bases at J, with 16 bases between. Germline CDR1 reads MNHEY; CDR2 reads SVGAGI. There are 14 residues in the CDR3. Written as DNA, the CDR3 is TGTGCCAGCAGTTATGGGTCAGGGGTCGGCGGCTACACCTTC. It specifies CASSYGSGVGGYTF.

The chain couples TRBV19 to TRBJ2-1, with TRBD1 matching over 9 bases. Looked up from germline, CDR1 is LNHDA and CDR2 is SQIVND (reference sequence). CDR3 length equals 15 residues. V lost 6 bases and J lost 6; bases outside the gene matches: 9. CDR3 sequence reads: CASSTPGTGFNEQFF. The CDR3 nucleotides read TGTGCCAGTAGCACCCCCGGGACAGGGTTCAATGAGCAGTTCTTC.

The rearrangement links TRBV9 to TRBJ1-1, with a tentative D call TRBD1 (5 bases). Germline V gene data show CDR1 as SGDLS and CDR2 as YYNGEE. Trimming took off 4 bases at V and 3 bases at J, with 10 bases between the two ends. This CDR3 is 13 amino acids long. CDR3 protein: CASSPGSDTEAFF. The CDR3 nucleotides are TGTGCCAGCAGCCCAGGGTCGGACACTGAAGCTTTCTTT.

About this clone: Because the CDR3 is missing its conserved closing phenylalanine or tryptophan, this is likely a read error. The chain uses TRBV15 and TRBJ2-7; D unclear. Germline CDR1 is LNHNV and CDR2 is YYDKDF (reference sequence). This CDR3 has 15 amino acids. V was clipped by 0 bases and J by 1 base, with 10 bases between them. DNA of the CDR3: TGTGCCACCAGCAGAGATCGATACAGATCCTACGAGCAGTACCTC. It codes for CATSRDRYRSYEQYL.

The gene calls are TRBV6-5 and TRBJ1-2; 8 bases fit TRBD1. V gave up 3 bases and J gave up 12 bases; unmatched junction bases: 6. CDR1 and CDR2 (germline): MNHEY, SVGAGI. CDR3 size: 12 residues. The CDR3 reads CASSYGTGFHTF. CDR3 in DNA: TGTGCCAGCAGTTATGGGACAGGCTTCCACACCTTC.

J is TRBJ1-2 and V is TRBV19; D is unclear. Trimming cost V 2 bases and J 3 bases, with 13 bases left between them. This CDR3 spans 15 amino acids. Per the germline V gene, CDR1 is LNHDA and CDR2 is SQIVND (reference sequence). Here the CDR3 reads CASSISGGMDYGYTF. The CDR3 nucleotides read TGTGCCAGTAGTATAAGTGGAGGGATGGACTATGGCTACACCTTC.

The V call is TRBV27, the J call TRBJ2-3, with D unclear. CDR1 is MNHEY, CDR2 SMNVEV, per germline (reference sequence). V was pared by 1 base and J by 1 base, with 12 bases between. The CDR3 runs 16 residues. The CDR3 DNA reads TGTGCCAGCAGTTTATTTTGGTCCCCGGGCACAGATACGCAGTATTTT. Amino acid sequence: CASSLFWSPGTDTQYF.

This chain joins TRBV27 and TRBJ1-4; TRBD1 aligns across 7 bases. The ends lost 9 bases at V and 8 bases at J; junction bases unmatched: 9. This CDR3 is 13 amino acids long. Germline CDR1 reads MNHEY; CDR2 reads SMNVEV (reference sequence). Written as DNA, the CDR3 is TGTGCCAGTAGTACAGGGGCCGGCGAAAAACTGTTTTTT. Translation gives CASSTGAGEKLFF. Variable domain in full (rest from reference TRBV27 and TRBJ1-4): EAQVTQNPRYLITVTGKKLTVTCSQNMNHEYMSWYRQDPGLGLRQIYYSMNVEVTDKGDVPEGYKVSRKEKRNFPLILESPSPNQTSLYFCASSTGAGEKLFFGSGTQLSVL.

This sequence joins TRBV27 and TRBJ1-1; weak D call: TRBD1 (6 bases). The germline V gene has CDR1 MNHEY and CDR2 SMNVEV (reference sequence). The CDR3 totals 14 residues. V was trimmed by 2 bases and J by 4 bases, leaving 11 bases between them. As DNA, the CDR3 is TGTGCCAGCAGTTTAGGGGGGCCGAGCACTGAAGCTTTCTTT. Encoded protein: CASSLGGPSTEAFF.

The chain couples TRBV19 to TRBJ2-7; 7 bases match TRBD1. J lost 2 bases, V lost 3 bases, and 4 bases had no gene match. The CDR3 runs 14 residues. CDR1 and CDR2 (germline): LNHDA, SQIVND (reference sequence). CDR3 coding DNA: TGTGCCAGTAGTATCGGGCAGGGGGCCTACGAGCAGTACTTC. Amino acid sequence: CASSIGQGAYEQYF.

This chain joins TRBV9 and TRBJ1-3; D gene uncertain. With 2 bases removed from V and 0 bases from J, the gap between germline ends came to 12 bases. The germline gives CDR1 SGDLS, CDR2 YYNGEE. The CDR3 contains 16 residues. The CDR3: CASSVSTLGSGNTIYF. In DNA form, the CDR3 reads TGTGCCAGCAGCGTCTCCACATTGGGCTCTGGAAACACCATATATTTT. Using reference TRBV9 and TRBJ1-3 for the parts outside the CDR3, the full variable domain is DSGVTQTPKHLITATGQRVTLRCSPRSGDLSVYWYQQSLDQGLQFLIQYYNGEERAKGNILERFSAQQFPDLHSELNLSSLELGDSALYFCASSVSTLGSGNTIYFGEGSWLTVV.

V is TRBV7-2 and J is TRBJ2-2; D not resolved. Germline CDR1 reads SGHTA; CDR2 reads FQGNSA. Trimming removed 7 bases from V and 2 bases from J, with 11 bases in between. This CDR3 contains 14 residues. CDR3 in amino acids: CASTLVGNTGELFF. As DNA, the CDR3 is TGTGCCAGCACCCTGGTAGGCAACACCGGGGAGCTGTTTTTT.

Details on this clone: The germline gene is not matched at one end of the junction; a read error may be the cause. J is TRBJ1-3 and V is TRBV4-1; unclear D gene. Germline V gene lookup returns CDR1 MGHRA and CDR2 YSYEKL. This CDR3 comprises 17 residues. The CDR3 DNA reads as TGCGCCAGCAGCCAAGGCGAGCTGCACCACTCTGGAAACACCACATATTTT. The encoded protein is CASSQGELHHSGNTTYF.

This rearrangement joins TRBV6-6 to TRBJ2-5, with a tentative D call TRBD1 (5 bases). The CDR3 extends over 16 amino acids. V was pared by 0 bases and J by 4 bases, with 15 bases between. Germline values: CDR1 MNHNY, CDR2 SVGAGI (reference sequence). CDR3 region: CASSYSVGQGGETQYF. The DNA for the CDR3 is TGTGCCAGCAGTTACTCGGTGGGGCAGGGTGGAGAGACCCAGTACTTC.

The rearrangement links TRBV5-4 to TRBJ2-1; TRBD2 matches 12 bases. The CDR3 spans 14 residues. Germline V gene lookup returns CDR1 SGHNT and CDR2 YYREEE (reference sequence). V dropped 5 bases and J dropped 7; count of bases not matched to a gene: 4. CDR3 nucleotides: TGTGCCAGCAGGCCGGGACTAGCGGGTAATGAGCAGTTCTTC. Its translation is CASRPGLAGNEQFF.

The V gene is TRBV19, the J gene TRBJ2-4, with D perhaps matching TRBD1 (6 bases). The V gene's germline CDR1 is LNHDA and CDR2 SQIVND (reference sequence). V was cut by 1 base and J by 3 bases, with 13 bases left in between. The CDR3 spans 16 residues. CDR3 sequence reads: CASSIVSQGLKNIQYF. The CDR3 DNA reads as TGTGCCAGTAGTATAGTTTCACAGGGCCTCAAAAACATTCAGTACTTC. The whole variable domain, filled in from reference TRBV19 and TRBJ2-4, reads DGGITQSPKYLFRKEGQNVTLSCEQNLNHDAMYWYRQDPGQGLRLIYYSQIVNDFQKGDIAEGYSVSREKKESFPLTVTSAQKNPTAFYLCASSIVSQGLKNIQYFGAGTRLSVL.

This clone was seen just once. The chain links TRBV14 to TRBJ2-5; D not certain. With 4 bases removed from V and 0 bases from J, the gap between germline ends came to 3 bases. The CDR3 is 12 residues long. From germline, CDR1 is SGHDN and CDR2 FVKESK. Here the CDR3 DNA reads TGTGCCAGCAGCCTAAACCAAGAGACCCAGTACTTC. Its translation: CASSLNQETQYF.

The chain is built from TRBV6-1 and TRBJ2-7; no reliable D call. CDR1 MNHNS and CDR2 SASEGT come from the germline V gene. The CDR3 extends over 10 amino acids. V was clipped by 3 bases and J by 7 bases, with 4 bases between them. The CDR3 DNA follows: TGTGCCAGCAGTGACGAGGAGCAGTACTTC. Translation: CASSDEEQYF.

The chain joins TRBV5-1 to TRBJ2-7, with D perhaps TRBD2 (6 bases). CDR3 length: 14 amino acids. CDR1 is SGHRS and CDR2 is YFSETQ in the germline V gene. V lost 4 bases and J lost 2, with 13 bases in between. The CDR3 region is CASSPRDGPYEQYF. CDR3 bases: TGCGCCAGCAGCCCGCGGGACGGACCCTACGAGCAGTACTTC.

The CDR3 sequence is CASSSTGTETQYF. The DNA of the CDR3 is TGTGCCAGCAGCTCGACGGGGACGGAGACCCAGTACTTC. The gene calls are TRBV5-6 and TRBJ2-5; D may correspond to TRBD1 or TRBD2 (5 bases each). Deletions cut 3 bases from V and 5 bases from J, with 11 bases between. CDR3 length: 13 amino acids. Germline values: CDR1 SGHDT, CDR2 YYEEEE.

The rearrangement joins TRBV25-1 to TRBJ2-7; TRBD2 agrees at 10 bases. Germline CDR1 is MGHDK and CDR2 is SYGVNS. The CDR3 totals 16 residues. The V gene end was trimmed by 1 base and the J gene end by 1 base; junction bases not matched to a gene: 4. The CDR3 protein is CASSESGTSASYEQYF. The CDR3 DNA is TGTGCCAGCAGTGAATCCGGGACTAGCGCTTCCTACGAGCAGTACTTC.

This clone appeared a few times. This chain links TRBV19 with TRBJ2-7; possibly TRBD1 for D (6 bases). CDR3 length equals 12 residues. The germline V gene has CDR1 LNHDA and CDR2 SQIVND (reference sequence). V lost 5 bases, J lost 5 bases, and 10 bases lay in between. The CDR3 loop is CASSLQGHEQYF. Here the CDR3 DNA reads TGTGCCAGTAGTCTACAGGGCCACGAGCAGTACTTC.

V is TRBV18 and J is TRBJ1-3, with D perhaps TRBD1 (6 bases). The length of the CDR3 is 15 residues. Germline V CDR1 and CDR2: KGHSH, LQKENI. V shed 8 bases and J shed 0 bases, with 14 bases lying between them. The CDR3 bases are TGTGCCAGCACTTTAACAGGGAGCTCTGGAAACACCATATATTTT. This gives the protein CASTLTGSSGNTIYF.

The rearrangement links TRBV4-3 to TRBJ1-1, with TRBD1 matching over 9 bases. V shed 3 bases and J 4 bases; nucleotides not matched to a gene: 6. Germline CDR1 reads LGHNA; CDR2 reads YSLEER. The CDR3 loop spans 15 amino acids. CDR3 region: CASSHLTGGVTEAFF. The CDR3 DNA reads as TGCGCCAGCAGCCACCTGACAGGGGGAGTCACTGAAGCTTTCTTT.